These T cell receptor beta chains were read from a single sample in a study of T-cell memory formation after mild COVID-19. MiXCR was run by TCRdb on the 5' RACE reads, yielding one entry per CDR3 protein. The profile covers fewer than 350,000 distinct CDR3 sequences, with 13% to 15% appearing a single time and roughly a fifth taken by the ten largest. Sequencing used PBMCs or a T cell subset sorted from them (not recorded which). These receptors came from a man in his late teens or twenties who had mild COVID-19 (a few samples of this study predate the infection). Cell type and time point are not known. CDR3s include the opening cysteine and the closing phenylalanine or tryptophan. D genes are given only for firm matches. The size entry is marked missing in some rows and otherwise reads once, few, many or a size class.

cdr3_nt: TGCGCCAGCAGCCAACCGGGACAGGGTCTAACCCAGTACTTC
cdr3_aa: CASSQPGQGLTQYF
j_call: TRBJ2-5
clone_size: NA
d_call: TRBD1
v_call: TRBV4-1
cdr3_length: 14

cdr3_nt: TGTGCCAGCAGCTTAGGGACAGCGCCGAGGGAGCAGTACTTC
cdr3_aa: CASSLGTAPREQYF
j_call: TRBJ2-7
clone_size: NA
d_call: NA
v_call: TRBV7-7
cdr3_length: 14

cdr3_nt: TGCGCCAGCAGCCAAGGATTGGGAAAAGCCAAAAACATTCAGTACTTC
cdr3_aa: CASSQGLGKAKNIQYF
j_call: TRBJ2-4
clone_size: NA
d_call: NA
v_call: TRBV4-1
cdr3_length: 16

cdr3_nt: TGTGCCAGCAGCTTACTCAGAAGGGCCCAAGAGACCCAGTACTTC
cdr3_aa: CASSLLRRAQETQYF
j_call: TRBJ2-5
clone_size: NA
d_call: NA
v_call: TRBV7-2
cdr3_length: 15

cdr3_nt: TGTGCCAGCAGCCTTCATAACGACCGCCCCTACGAGCAGTACTTC
cdr3_aa: CASSLHNDRPYEQYF
j_call: TRBJ2-7
clone_size: few
d_call: NA
v_call: TRBV3-1
cdr3_length: 15

cdr3_nt: TGCGCCAGCAGCCCGACAGATGACTATGGCTACACCTTC
cdr3_aa: CASSPTDDYGYTF
j_call: TRBJ1-2
clone_size: many
d_call: NA
v_call: TRBV5-1
cdr3_length: 13

cdr3_nt: TGTGCCAGCAGTTCGGCGGGGAGGCGGAACACTGAAGCTTTCTTT
cdr3_aa: CASSSAGRRNTEAFF
j_call: TRBJ1-1
clone_size: few
d_call: NA
v_call: TRBV27
cdr3_length: 15

cdr3_nt: TGCAGCGTTGAGGGGGGGGCCAACACAGATACGCAGTATTTT
cdr3_aa: CSVEGGANTDTQYF
j_call: TRBJ2-3
clone_size: NA
d_call: NA
v_call: TRBV29-1
cdr3_length: 14

cdr3_nt: TGCGCCAGCAGCCTCCGGACCCGTAGTCAAGAGACCCAGTACTTC
cdr3_aa: CASSLRTRSQETQYF
j_call: TRBJ2-5
clone_size: many
d_call: NA
v_call: TRBV5-1
cdr3_length: 15

cdr3_nt: TGCGCCAGCAAAGAGACCCAGTACTTC
cdr3_aa: CASKETQYF
j_call: TRBJ2-5
clone_size: NA
d_call: NA
v_call: TRBV5-1
cdr3_length: 9

cdr3_nt: TGTGCCAGCAGCCAAGACGGGATTTGGGGCGGGGCATACAATGAGCAGTTCTTC
cdr3_aa: CASSQDGIWGGAYNEQFF
j_call: TRBJ2-1
clone_size: few
d_call: NA
v_call: TRBV3-1
cdr3_length: 18

cdr3_nt: TGTGCCAGCAGCTTAGGATCGGGGGCGGAGACCCAGTACTTC
cdr3_aa: CASSLGSGAETQYF
j_call: TRBJ2-5
clone_size: many
d_call: NA
v_call: TRBV11-2
cdr3_length: 14

cdr3_nt: TGCGCCAGCAGCCAAGCCCGGACAGGACAAGAGACCCAGTACTTC
cdr3_aa: CASSQARTGQETQYF
j_call: TRBJ2-5
clone_size: NA
d_call: TRBD1
v_call: TRBV4-3
cdr3_length: 15

cdr3_nt: TGTGCCAGCAGCTTTTCGATGAGCGGCACCGGGGAGCTGTTTTTT
cdr3_aa: CASSFSMSGTGELFF
j_call: TRBJ2-2
clone_size: few
d_call: NA
v_call: TRBV7-2
cdr3_length: 15

cdr3_nt: TGCGCCAGCACGCGACAGGGAGGTATGAACACTGAAGCTTTCTTT
cdr3_aa: CASTRQGGMNTEAFF
j_call: TRBJ1-1
clone_size: few
d_call: TRBD1
v_call: TRBV5-1
cdr3_length: 15

cdr3_nt: TGTGCCAGCAGCTTAGCCCACCAAGAGACCCAGTACTTC
cdr3_aa: CASSLAHQETQYF
j_call: TRBJ2-5
clone_size: many
d_call: NA
v_call: TRBV7-9
cdr3_length: 13

cdr3_nt: TGTGCCAGCAGCCCATTACAGGGGATCGGCACAGATACGCAGTATTTT
cdr3_aa: CASSPLQGIGTDTQYF
j_call: TRBJ2-3
clone_size: few
d_call: TRBD1
v_call: TRBV7-9
cdr3_length: 16

cdr3_nt: TGTGCCAGCAGCATTCGGACTAGCGGGTCCAACACCGGGGAGCTGTTTTTT
cdr3_aa: CASSIRTSGSNTGELFF
j_call: TRBJ2-2
clone_size: NA
d_call: NA
v_call: TRBV21-1
cdr3_length: 17

cdr3_nt: TGTGCCAGCAGTCACCTGAACGAGCAGTACTTC
cdr3_aa: CASSHLNEQYF
j_call: TRBJ2-7
clone_size: NA
d_call: NA
v_call: TRBV6-6
cdr3_length: 11

cdr3_nt: TGTGCCAGCAGCTCCCAGTTAACAACCACCGGGGAGCTGTTTTTT
cdr3_aa: CASSSQLTTTGELFF
j_call: TRBJ2-2
clone_size: NA
d_call: NA
v_call: TRBV11-2
cdr3_length: 15

cdr3_nt: TGTGCCAGTAGTATAGCGGGGGACCCCTACGAGCAGTACTTC
cdr3_aa: CASSIAGDPYEQYF
j_call: TRBJ2-7
clone_size: few
d_call: NA
v_call: TRBV19
cdr3_length: 14

cdr3_nt: TGCGCCAGCAGCTTGGGTCAGCAGGCAGATACGCAGTATTTT
cdr3_aa: CASSLGQQADTQYF
j_call: TRBJ2-3
clone_size: few
d_call: NA
v_call: TRBV5-1
cdr3_length: 14

cdr3_nt: TGTGCCAGCAGCCCCGACCCGTCTGGAAACACCATATATTTT
cdr3_aa: CASSPDPSGNTIYF
j_call: TRBJ1-3
clone_size: few
d_call: NA
v_call: TRBV3-1
cdr3_length: 14

cdr3_nt: TGCAGTGCTCTCCCAGTGGCGTCCTACAATGAGCAGTTCTTC
cdr3_aa: CSALPVASYNEQFF
j_call: TRBJ2-1
clone_size: NA
d_call: NA
v_call: TRBV20-1
cdr3_length: 14

cdr3_nt: TGTGCCATCAGTGGATCTGTCATTAGCGGCATGAACACTGAAGCTTTCTTT
cdr3_aa: CAISGSVISGMNTEAFF
j_call: TRBJ1-1
clone_size: few
d_call: NA
v_call: TRBV10-3
cdr3_length: 17

cdr3_nt: TGTGCCAGCAGCTCACGCGGGGGAGAGCAGTTCTTC
cdr3_aa: CASSSRGGEQFF
j_call: TRBJ2-1
clone_size: NA
d_call: TRBD2
v_call: TRBV7-3
cdr3_length: 12

cdr3_nt: TGCGCCAGCAGCCAAGATTCTCCCGGGACGTGCACAGATACGCAGTATTTT
cdr3_aa: CASSQDSPGTCTDTQYF
j_call: TRBJ2-3
clone_size: many
d_call: NA
v_call: TRBV4-1
cdr3_length: 17

cdr3_nt: TGTGCCAGCAGCCCCAACAGGGGAAACACCATATATTTT
cdr3_aa: CASSPNRGNTIYF
j_call: TRBJ1-3
clone_size: NA
d_call: NA
v_call: TRBV3-1
cdr3_length: 13

cdr3_nt: TGCAGCGGACTAGCGGGGGGGCTCCCCAATGAGCAGTTCTTC
cdr3_aa: CSGLAGGLPNEQFF
j_call: TRBJ2-1
clone_size: few
d_call: TRBD2
v_call: TRBV29-1
cdr3_length: 14

cdr3_nt: TGCGCCAGCAGCAGCGGACAAGAGACCCAGTACTTC
cdr3_aa: CASSSGQETQYF
j_call: TRBJ2-5
clone_size: many
d_call: NA
v_call: TRBV5-1
cdr3_length: 12

cdr3_nt: TGTGCCAGCAGCGTAGATGACCGACTCGTCAATGAGCAGTTCTTC
cdr3_aa: CASSVDDRLVNEQFF
j_call: TRBJ2-1
clone_size: few
d_call: NA
v_call: TRBV9
cdr3_length: 15